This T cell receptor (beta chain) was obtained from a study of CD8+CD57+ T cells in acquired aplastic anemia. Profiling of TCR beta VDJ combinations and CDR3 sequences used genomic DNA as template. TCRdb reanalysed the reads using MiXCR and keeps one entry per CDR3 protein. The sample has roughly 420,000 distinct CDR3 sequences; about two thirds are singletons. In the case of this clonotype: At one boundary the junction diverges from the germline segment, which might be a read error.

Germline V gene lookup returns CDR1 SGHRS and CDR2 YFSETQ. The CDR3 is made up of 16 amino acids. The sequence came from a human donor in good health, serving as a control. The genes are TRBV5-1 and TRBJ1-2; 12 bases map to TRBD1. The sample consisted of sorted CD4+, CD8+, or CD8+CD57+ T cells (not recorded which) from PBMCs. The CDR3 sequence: CASSMTPGQGANGYTF. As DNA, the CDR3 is TGTGCCAGCAGCATGACTCCGGGACAGGGGGCCAATGGCTACACCTTC.